The T cell receptor beta chain under discussion was sequenced for a study of prognosis after radiotherapy for stage I lung cancer. Study in general: Ages of the 10 to 15 men and roughly six women ranged roughly 53 to 85 years, median about 70.

Genomic DNA was subjected to two-round multiplex PCR for amplification of TCR beta CDR3. Each TRBV and TRBJ gene had its own primer in the first PCR round. Using its own MiXCR run on the multiplex PCR reads, TCRdb lists one record per CDR3 protein. The sample lists about 35,000 distinct CDR3 sequences; more than 30% were seen once. Peripheral blood, roughly 6 milliliters per draw, was collected at each of two time points. Germline V lookup: CDR1 MNHEY, CDR2 SVGAGI. This CDR3 spans 13 amino acids. The V end lost 0 bases, the J end lost 16 bases, and 16 bases lay between the germline ends. This chain links TRBV6-5 with TRBJ1-5; TRBD1 might be the D (5 bases). Sample: PBMCs, taken before or after stereotactic body radiation therapy (not recorded which). This TCR came from a donor aged 50 or older with non-small cell lung cancer. CDR3 sequence: CASSYSSWTPLHF. CDR3 nucleotide sequence: TGTGCCAGCAGTTACTCATCTTGGACACCCCTTCATTTT.